The 18 T cell receptor beta chains below were found in one sample sequenced in a study of patients and donors after allogeneic stem cell transplantation. Via MiXCR, TCRdb re-called the RT-PCR reads, giving one row per CDR3 protein. The sample consists of tens of thousands of distinct CDR3 sequences, around 5% of them appearing once. What was sequenced was blood, either unsorted or a sorted T cell fraction (not recorded which). The source is a human donor who was either an allogeneic HSCT recipient or a stem cell or donor lymphocyte infusion donor (not recorded which). It is not recorded whose cells these are; they may come from a transplant donor.

This clonotype is medium-sized by share. The V call is TRBV5-1, the J call TRBJ1-5; D gene unclear. Germline-derived CDR1 and CDR2 are SGHRS and YFSETQ. The CDR3 has 15 residues. With 4 bases removed from V and 0 bases from J, the gap between germline ends came to 11 bases. As DNA, the CDR3 is TGCGCCAGCAGCGAGGGTAGTGATAGCAATCAGCCCCAGCATTTT. This translates into CASSEGSDSNQPQHF.

This clonotype was recorded many times. V gene TRBV19 combines with J gene TRBJ1-1; tentative D call: TRBD1 (6 bases). Per the germline V gene, CDR1 is LNHDA and CDR2 is SQIVND (reference sequence). Deletions cut 3 bases from V and 2 bases from J, with 13 bases between. The CDR3 has 15 residues. Here the CDR3 reads CASSINPGANTEAFF. In nucleotides, the CDR3 is TGTGCCAGTAGTATCAATCCGGGGGCCAACACTGAAGCTTTCTTT. Complete variable domain (other parts from reference TRBV19 and TRBJ1-1): DGGITQSPKYLFRKEGQNVTLSCEQNLNHDAMYWYRQDPGQGLRLIYYSQIVNDFQKGDIAEGYSVSREKKESFPLTVTSAQKNPTAFYLCASSINPGANTEAFFGQGTRLTVV.

This clonotype has at least ten counts. The CDR3 coding sequence is TGCAGTGCTACCCGGGGGTACACTGAAGCTTTCTTT. Protein product: CSATRGYTEAFF. The rearrangement links TRBV20-1 to TRBJ1-1; possible D gene TRBD1, 5 bases. Germline values: CDR1 DFQATT, CDR2 SNEGSKA (reference sequence). V gave up 4 bases and J gave up 3 bases, with 9 bases separating them. The CDR3 totals 12 residues.

This clonotype was counted ten times or more. The chain links TRBV28 to TRBJ1-2, with 8 nucleotides matching TRBD1. This CDR3 has 14 residues. V lost 8 bases and J lost 4; bases outside the gene matches: 9. The germline CDR1 and CDR2 sequences are MDHEN and SYDVKM. CDR3: CASSVTGEVYGYTF. For the CDR3, the DNA is TGTGCCAGCTCCGTGACAGGGGAGGTCTATGGCTACACCTTC.

This clonotype was counted many times. The CDR3 loop is CSVERGWAGGTDTQYF. The CDR3 DNA follows: TGCAGCGTTGAGAGGGGATGGGCAGGGGGGACAGATACGCAGTATTTT. The chain joins TRBV29-1 to TRBJ2-3, with D tentatively TRBD1 (7 bases). The ends were cut back, 3 bases at V and 3 bases at J, with 19 bases in the middle. CDR1 and CDR2 from the germline V gene are SQVTM and ANQGSEA. The CDR3 extends over 16 amino acids.

In its sample, this clonotype was seen many times. V is TRBV20-1 and J is TRBJ2-7, with D maybe TRBD1 (7 bases). CDR1 and CDR2 from the germline V gene are DFQATT and SNEGSKA (reference sequence). Trimming took off 4 bases at V and 3 bases at J, with 16 bases between the two ends. The CDR3 extends over 14 amino acids. The CDR3 DNA reads as TGCAGTGCTAACGGGGGACAGAGAGACTACGAGCAGTACTTC. Translated: CSANGGQRDYEQYF.

This clonotype occurred many times. The chain combines TRBV20-1 with TRBJ2-2; D not certain. Trimming pared 0 bases from V and 2 bases from J, leaving 10 bases between. This CDR3 has 15 amino acids. Germline loops: CDR1 DFQATT, CDR2 SNEGSKA (reference sequence). The CDR3 is CSARDRTLNTGELFF. In DNA form, the CDR3 reads TGCAGTGCTAGAGATCGTACCCTTAACACCGGGGAGCTGTTTTTT.

Many counts were recorded for this clonotype. CDR3 bases: TGTGCCATCAGTGAGGGCCTAGCGGGGGAAGACAATGAGCAGTTCTTC. Its translation is CAISEGLAGEDNEQFF. This chain joins TRBV10-3 and TRBJ2-1; 10 bases line up with TRBD2. The CDR3 sequence is 16 residues long. The V gene's germline CDR1 is ENHRY and CDR2 SYGVKD. V lost 2 bases, J lost 5 bases, and 6 bases stayed unmatched.

The chain couples TRBV11-2 to TRBJ2-7; D might be TRBD1 (6 bases). There are 18 residues in the CDR3. The V gene lost 5 bases and the J gene lost 3 bases, with 26 bases spanning the gap. The V gene's germline CDR1 is SGHAT and CDR2 FQNNGV. The CDR3 sequence: CASSPIRRDRPQVYEQYF. CDR3 nucleotides: TGTGCCAGCAGCCCAATAAGGAGAGACAGGCCCCAGGTCTACGAGCAGTACTTC.

This clonotype was picked up a small number of times. This CDR3 is CASSQRLAASTDTQYF. CDR3 sequence (DNA): TGTGCCAGCAGCCAAAGACTAGCGGCAAGCACAGATACGCAGTATTTT. The rearrangement links TRBV5-4 to TRBJ2-3; 9 nucleotides agree with TRBD2. With 4 bases clipped from V and 0 bases from J, the junction kept 6 bases outside the gene matches. Germline V CDR1 and CDR2: SGHNT, YYREEE (reference sequence). This CDR3 region has 16 residues.

This clonotype was seen only a few times. This chain uses TRBV23-1 with TRBJ2-7, with TRBD2 as a possible D gene (6 bases). TRBV23-1 is sorted into the ORF group, with uncertain function. The CDR3 runs 14 residues. V was trimmed by 11 bases and J by 2 bases, leaving 19 bases between them. The DNA for the CDR3 is TGCGCCGGCCGGCTTGGAGGGAAACCCTACGAGCAGTACTTC. Translation: CAGRLGGKPYEQYF.

This clonotype was seen only a few times. This chain connects TRBV7-9 to TRBJ2-7, with a possible D match to TRBD2 (6 bases). Trimming cost V 1 base and J 4 bases, with 8 bases left between them. This CDR3 is built from 13 residues. CDR1 is SEHNR and CDR2 is FQNEAQ in the germline V gene (reference sequence). The CDR3 DNA sequence: TGTGCCAGCAGCTTAGGGACTATTTACGAGCAGTACTTC. Protein: CASSLGTIYEQYF.

At least ten counts were recorded for this clonotype. J is TRBJ2-5 and V is TRBV4-1; 12 bases align to TRBD2. CDR1 is MGHRA, CDR2 YSYEKL, per germline. Trimming took 0 bases from V and 7 from J; bases not matched to a gene: 6. The CDR3 extends over 16 amino acids. CDR3 sequence (DNA): TGCGCCAGCAGCCAAGATCTAGCGGGAGGGCCGGTGACCCAGTACTTC. It is translated as CASSQDLAGGPVTQYF.

This clonotype has more than one count but fewer than ten. This chain joins TRBV27 and TRBJ1-2, with D uncertain. Trimming took off 2 bases at V and 4 bases at J, with 5 bases between the two ends. Germline assignment: CDR1 MNHEY and CDR2 SMNVEV (reference sequence). The CDR3 contains 12 residues. The CDR3 bases are TGTGCCAGCAGTTTAAAGCCCTATGGCTACACCTTC. Protein product: CASSLKPYGYTF.

Ten or more counts support this clonotype. The chain joins TRBV28 to TRBJ2-5; D perhaps matches TRBD2 (5 bases). This CDR3 has 12 amino acids. In germline, CDR1 is MDHEN, CDR2 SYDVKM. Trimming took off 6 bases at V and 5 bases at J, with 10 bases between the two ends. CDR3 sequence: CASRRGRETQYF. In DNA, the CDR3 is TGTGCCAGCAGACGGGGTCGGGAGACCCAGTACTTC. The full variable domain, in which reference TRBV28 and TRBJ2-5 provide the parts outside the CDR3, is DVKVTQSSRYLVKRTGEKVFLECVQDMDHENMFWYRQDPGLGLRLIYFSYDVKMKEKGDIPEGYSVSREKKERFSLILESASTNQTSMYLCASRRGRETQYFGPGTRLLVL.

The CDR3 protein is CASTRGGNTEAFF. The CDR3 bases are TGTGCCAGCACCCGCGGAGGTAACACTGAAGCTTTCTTT. V usage is TRBV2 and J usage is TRBJ1-1; D not certain. The V end lost 7 bases, the J end lost 2 bases, and 11 bases lay between the germline ends. The CDR3 length is 13 residues. Germline V lookup: CDR1 SNHLY, CDR2 FYNNEI.

This clonotype has a count of ten or more. V gene TRBV19 combines with J gene TRBJ1-2, with D unresolved. Trimming shortened V by 0 bases and J by 8 bases, and 19 bases separated the two germline ends. The CDR3 loop spans 16 amino acids. CDR1 and CDR2 from the germline V gene are LNHDA and SQIVND (reference sequence). The CDR3 is CASSIDHGSPVKGYTF. The CDR3 DNA reads as TGTGCCAGTAGTATAGATCATGGCAGCCCCGTTAAGGGCTACACCTTC.

The chain links TRBV18 to TRBJ1-6, with D perhaps TRBD1 (5 bases). Germline V CDR1 and CDR2: KGHSH, LQKENI. Trimming cost V 5 bases and J 13 bases, with 15 bases left between them. This CDR3 spans 13 amino acids. The CDR3 loop is CASSGGEGSPLHF. In nucleotides, the CDR3 is TGTGCCAGCTCAGGGGGAGAGGGAAGCCCCCTCCACTTT.